Listed here are 26 T cell receptor beta chains from one sample, sequenced in a study of T cells in Graves' hyperthyroidism and ophthalmopathy. Amplified regions were TCR beta CDR3 sequences from RNA transcripts. A set of HTBI primers served as the primers for a first-round RT-PCR of the TCR CDR3. TCRdb redid the calling of the multiplex PCR reads with MiXCR, one entry per CDR3 protein. This sample has a few hundred thousand distinct CDR3 sequences, with approximately 15% found just once. Material for sequencing was blood. The receptors here all came from a woman aged 30 to 39 with Graves' hyperthyroidism.

In this sample, this clonotype turned up many times. The V gene is TRBV7-9, the J gene TRBJ2-1, with a tentative D call TRBD2 (5 bases). Germline-derived CDR1 and CDR2 are SEHNR and FQNEAQ (reference sequence). The V and J ends lost 1 base and 4 bases respectively, with 11 bases between them. The CDR3 contains 15 residues. CDR3 region: CASSLGVSGYNEQFF. The CDR3, as DNA: TGTGCCAGCAGCTTAGGGGTGTCGGGATACAATGAGCAGTTCTTC.

Ten or more counts support this clonotype. The chain recombines TRBV7-2 with TRBJ2-1; tentatively, D is TRBD2 (6 bases). Deletions cut 3 bases from V and 2 bases from J, with 29 bases between. This CDR3 spans 21 amino acids. Germline V gene sequence: CDR1 SGHTA, CDR2 FQGNSA. CDR3 amino acids: CASSLGEAGRVGSRTYNEQFF. In nucleotides, the CDR3 is TGTGCCAGCAGCTTGGGGGAAGCGGGCAGGGTAGGGTCGAGGACCTACAATGAGCAGTTCTTC.

This clonotype was seen repeatedly, ten times or more. The chain uses TRBV20-1 and TRBJ1-5, with 8 bases identical to TRBD1. The junction had 11 bases not matched to a gene; V was cut back by 3 bases and J by 7 bases. The germline V gene encodes CDR1 DFQATT and CDR2 SNEGSKA (reference sequence). This CDR3 has 15 residues. CDR3 coding DNA: TGCAGTGCTAGCCCGACAGGGGCTAAGCTCCAGCCCCAGCATTTT. This encodes CSASPTGAKLQPQHF.

Points on this clonotype: The junction shows a germline mismatch at one end, possibly a read error. CDR3: CASSQILAGERFF. The DNA of the CDR3 is TGTGCCAGCAGCCAAATCCTAGCGGGAGAGCGGTTCTTC. The chain carries TRBV4-2 and TRBJ2-1; 10 nucleotides align to TRBD2. The V gene's germline CDR1 is LGHNA and CDR2 YNFKEQ. This CDR3 has 13 residues.

In the case of this clonotype: It may be a read error: a sequence one base away is much more abundant. The genes are TRBV20-1 and TRBJ2-1; D might be TRBD2 (6 bases). With 4 bases removed from V and 0 bases from J, the gap between germline ends came to 22 bases. CDR1 and CDR2 from the germline V gene are DFQATT and SNEGSKA (reference sequence). The CDR3 covers 18 residues. The CDR3 loop reads CSAIWPGAHPSSYNEQFF. CDR3 coding DNA: TGCAGTGCTATCTGGCCGGGAGCGCACCCTAGCTCCTACAATGAGCAGTTCTTC.

This clonotype showed up just a few times. The rearrangement uses TRBV28 and TRBJ2-1, with D possibly being TRBD1 or TRBD2 (5 bases each). V shed 2 bases and J shed 7 bases, with 18 bases lying between them. The CDR3 runs 16 residues. Per germline, CDR1 MDHEN and CDR2 SYDVKM. The CDR3 region has the DNA TGTGCCAGCAGTTTACTGCCGGGACGTACGCCTAATGAGCAGTTCTTC. Its protein is CASSLLPGRTPNEQFF.

This clonotype showed up many times. The rearrangement uses TRBV7-9 and TRBJ1-5; D might be TRBD1 (6 bases). The CDR3 runs 17 residues. Trimming pared 1 base from V and 7 bases from J, leaving 20 bases between. CDR1 and CDR2 from the germline V gene are SEHNR and FQNEAQ (reference sequence). The CDR3 loop is CASSLGTRDTKGQPQHF. The CDR3 DNA follows: TGTGCCAGCAGCTTAGGGACCCGGGACACAAAGGGCCAGCCCCAGCATTTT.

The rearrangement joins TRBV9 to TRBJ1-3; no clear D. The CDR3 covers 14 residues. With 3 bases removed from V and 0 bases from J, the gap between germline ends came to 7 bases. The germline gives CDR1 SGDLS, CDR2 YYNGEE. The chain's CDR3 is CASSGGYSGNTIYF. In DNA form, the CDR3 reads TGTGCCAGCAGCGGAGGGTACTCTGGAAACACCATATATTTT.

The table lists this clonotype with a few counts. The CDR3 protein is CASSPRGAGGSYNEQFF. The CDR3 DNA reads TGTGCCAGCAGCCCCAGGGGAGCGGGAGGTTCCTACAATGAGCAGTTCTTC. V and J are TRBV7-9 and TRBJ2-1; TRBD2 aligns across 9 bases. CDR3 length equals 17 residues. The germline V gene has CDR1 SEHNR and CDR2 FQNEAQ (reference sequence). With 5 bases clipped from V and 1 base from J, the junction kept 9 bases outside the gene matches.

In its sample, this clonotype was seen a few times. The chain uses TRBV7-2 and TRBJ2-2; 7 bases match TRBD1. The CDR3 runs to 14 residues. The germline gives CDR1 SGHTA, CDR2 FQGNSA. V shed 5 bases and J 3 bases; nucleotides not matched to a gene: 3. CDR3 protein: CASSRDSHTGELFF. The CDR3 DNA follows: TGTGCCAGCAGCCGGGACAGTCACACCGGGGAGCTGTTTTTT.

V and J are TRBV10-1 and TRBJ2-1; 14 positions agree with TRBD2. The germline V gene encodes CDR1 WNHNN and CDR2 SYGVQD (reference sequence). This CDR3 comprises 19 residues. V shed 1 base, J shed 7 bases, and the junction held 12 bases outside the gene matches. DNA for the CDR3: TGCGCCAGCAGTGAGTTTCCCCCCGGGACTAGCGGGAGTCGAAATGAGCAGTTCTTC. Protein: CASSEFPPGTSGSRNEQFF.

This clonotype was picked up many times. J is TRBJ2-5 and V is TRBV12-3 or TRBV12-4; 7 nucleotides match TRBD1. CDR3 length: 15 amino acids. With 4 bases clipped from V and 5 bases from J, the junction kept 10 bases outside the gene matches. CDR3 coding DNA: TGTGCCAGCAGTTGGAGAGGGGGCGTTATGGAGACCCAGTACTTC. This codes for CASSWRGGVMETQYF.

This clonotype has a count of ten or more. V and J are TRBV5-1 and TRBJ2-7; D not certain. Germline V lookup: CDR1 SGHRS, CDR2 YFSETQ. V was trimmed by 4 bases and J by 2 bases, leaving 19 bases between them. The CDR3 runs to 16 residues. The chain's CDR3 is CASSPTVRMGAYEQYF. The CDR3 coding sequence is TGCGCCAGCAGCCCAACCGTACGAATGGGCGCCTACGAGCAGTACTTC.

This clonotype was observed many times. The CDR3 spells CASRPPSGDGYTF. DNA for the CDR3: TGTGCCAGCAGACCCCCGTCGGGCGATGGCTACACCTTC. V gene TRBV7-2 combines with J gene TRBJ1-2; D is unclear. In germline, CDR1 is SGHTA, CDR2 FQGNSA. The CDR3 spans 13 residues. V was shortened by 6 bases and J by 6 bases, with 14 bases between the two germline ends.

This clonotype was recorded at least ten times. V gene TRBV6-2 or TRBV6-3 combines with J gene TRBJ2-1; D is possibly TRBD1 (5 bases). Germline lookup yields CDR1 MNHEY and CDR2 SVGEGT. V was clipped by 2 bases and J by 5 bases, with 7 bases between them. CDR3 length: 13 residues. As DNA, the CDR3 is TGTGCCAGCAGTTACAGGGGAAACAATGAGCAGTTCTTC. Translated, it gives CASSYRGNNEQFF.

The chain employs TRBV30 and TRBJ2-3; D is unresolved. The germline V gene has CDR1 GTSNPN and CDR2 SVGIG (reference sequence). The germline V and J ends were trimmed by 4 bases and 0 bases, with 23 bases remaining between them. The CDR3 runs to 18 residues. In DNA, the CDR3 is TGTGCCTGGAATCGCGGCCGGTCCTCCCATTCAAGCACAGATACGCAGTATTTT. This sequence encodes CAWNRGRSSHSSTDTQYF.

Comments on this clonotype: A read error is possible here, since a much larger clone lies one base away. The rearrangement uses TRBV11-3 and TRBJ2-1; D uncertain. The CDR3 length is 13 residues. The V gene lost 5 bases and the J gene lost 8 bases, with 13 bases spanning the gap. Germline CDR1 SGHNT, CDR2 YENEEA. The CDR3 here is CASSPAVVDEQFF. In DNA, the CDR3 is TGTGCCAGCAGCCCGGCGGTTGTCGATGAGCAGTTCTTC. The whole variable domain, filled in from reference TRBV11-3 and TRBJ2-1, reads EAGVVQSPRYKIIEKKQPVAFWCNPISGHNTLYWYLQNLGQGPELLIRYENEEAVDDSQLPKDRFSAERLKGVDSTLKIQPAELGDSAVYLCASSPAVVDEQFFGPGTRLTVL.

This clonotype was detected only a few times. The genes are TRBV7-2 and TRBJ2-7, with 8 bases lining up with TRBD2. V shed 5 bases, J shed 5 bases, and the junction held 14 bases outside the gene matches. The CDR3 sequence is 16 residues long. Germline V CDR1 and CDR2: SGHTA, FQGNSA. DNA of the CDR3: TGTGCCAGCAGCGTCCAGAGCGGGAGTTATCAGGACGAGCAGTACTTC. Encoded protein: CASSVQSGSYQDEQYF.

This clonotype was seen only a few times. The chain links TRBV19 to TRBJ1-2; D uncertain. The CDR3 runs to 19 residues. CDR1 is LNHDA and CDR2 is SQIVND in the germline V gene (reference sequence). V gave up 1 base and J gave up 6 bases, with 27 bases separating them. The CDR3 bases are TGTGCCAGTAGTATAGGCCCCGGGTCCCCACAACCCACGGGTCATGGCTACACCTTC. Encoded protein: CASSIGPGSPQPTGHGYTF.

Ten or more counts support this clonotype. This rearrangement joins TRBV28 to TRBJ1-2, with D maybe TRBD1 (5 bases). V shed 8 bases and J shed 4 bases, with 17 bases lying between them. The CDR3 extends over 14 amino acids. Germline CDR1 MDHEN, CDR2 SYDVKM. Here the CDR3 reads CASAPGGVTYGYTF. CDR3 in DNA: TGTGCCAGCGCACCCGGGGGGGTAACCTATGGCTACACCTTC.

This clonotype was seen more than once but under ten times. The chain joins TRBV7-9 to TRBJ1-6; 7 positions agree with TRBD1. Trimming took 5 bases from V and 10 from J; bases not matched to a gene: 11. The CDR3 consists of 15 residues. Germline V gives CDR1 SEHNR, CDR2 FQNEAQ (reference sequence). The CDR3 DNA is TGTGCCAGCAGCCCGCAGGGGGGCGAAGACTCACCCCTCCACTTT. It encodes CASSPQGGEDSPLHF.

This clonotype came up many times. The V gene is TRBV18, the J gene TRBJ2-6, with D uncertain. This CDR3 spans 14 amino acids. Deletions cut 0 bases from V and 0 bases from J, with 0 bases between. From germline, CDR1 is KGHSH and CDR2 LQKENI. In nucleotides, the CDR3 is TGTGCCAGCTCACCACCCTCTGGGGCCAACGTCCTGACTTTC. Protein product: CASSPPSGANVLTF.

To note about this clonotype: This sequence may be a read error, since a much larger clone differs from it by one base. V and J are TRBV3-1 and TRBJ2-1; 7 positions agree with TRBD2. The germline V gene has CDR1 LGHDT and CDR2 YNNKEL (reference sequence). The CDR3 covers 16 residues. J was trimmed by 2 bases and V by 5 bases; bases with no gene match: 9. The CDR3 is CASSSSGGPTYNEQFF. CDR3 DNA sequence: TGTGCCAGCAGCTCTAGCGGTGGACCCACCTACAATGAGCAGTTCTTC.

The V gene is TRBV19, the J gene TRBJ2-3; 8 bases line up with TRBD2. CDR1 is LNHDA, CDR2 SQIVND, per germline (reference sequence). There are 18 residues in the CDR3. With V trimmed by 0 bases and J by 4 bases, 12 bases remained unmatched. The CDR3 nucleotides read TGTGCCAGTAGTATAGATCGTAGCGGGATTCTAGGGGCAGATACGCAGTATTTT. It specifies CASSIDRSGILGADTQYF. Full variable domain (missing parts from reference TRBV19 and TRBJ2-3): DGGITQSPKYLFRKEGQNVTLSCEQNLNHDAMYWYRQDPGQGLRLIYYSQIVNDFQKGDIAEGYSVSREKKESFPLTVTSAQKNPTAFYLCASSIDRSGILGADTQYFGPGTRLTVL.

This clonotype was detected many times. The chain joins TRBV7-8 to TRBJ2-5; a weak D match, TRBD2 (6 bases). Trimming stripped 5 bases from V and 4 bases from J, with 17 bases between. The CDR3 is 15 amino acids. CDR1 SGHVS and CDR2 FQNEAQ come from the germline V gene. The CDR3 sequence is CASSAGGMLGETQYF. The DNA of the CDR3 is TGTGCCAGCAGCGCAGGCGGGATGTTGGGAGAGACCCAGTACTTC.

This clonotype has only a few counts. The V and J genes are TRBV12-3 or TRBV12-4 and TRBJ2-1; D perhaps matches TRBD2 (6 bases). CDR3 length: 12 amino acids. V was clipped by 4 bases and J by 7 bases, with 8 bases between them. CDR3 sequence: CASSSRENEQFF. DNA of the CDR3: TGTGCCAGCAGTTCACGGGAGAATGAGCAGTTCTTC.